This T cell receptor (beta chain) was captured in a study of T cell clusters in autoimmune cytopenias. Study summary: A median of about 52,000 TRB reads per sample yielded a median roughly 2,000 distinct clonotypes.

TRB rearrangements were amplified by touch-down multiplex PCR with mixed TRB-A/B primers. TCRdb reprocessed the multiplex PCR reads; each CDR3 protein has one entry and no DNA is given. The repertoire table contains 9,900 or so distinct CDR3 sequences. TRB was amplified from about 270 ng of peripheral blood genomic DNA per sample. Concerning this clonotype itself: Its antigen is undetermined.

Germline V gene lookup returns CDR1 SEHNR and CDR2 FQNEAQ (reference sequence). There are 14 residues in the CDR3. Points from the study as a whole: Active autoimmune hepatitis patients had about 3.3-fold fewer exclusive TRB clusters than healthy donors. TRB repertoire shifts in secondary cytopenia and chronic lymphocytic leukemia mostly reflected lymphoma, not autoimmunity. No cluster-lack signature appeared between secondary cytopenia and chronic lymphocytic leukemia patients, apparently due to lymphoma masking.

This TCR was recovered from a human donor with an autoimmune cytopenia or autoimmune hepatitis (not recorded which). Sequencing input: peripheral blood. The chain combines TRBV7-9 with TRBJ1-1; absent DNA, TCRdb's TRBD1 call cannot be checked. CDR3 loop: CVRSSGQGNTEAFF. Full variable domain (missing parts from reference TRBV7-9 and TRBJ1-1): DTGVSQNPRHKITKRGQNVTFRCDPISEHNRLYWYRQTLGQGPEFLTYFQNEAQLEKSRLLSDRFSAERPKGSFSTLEIQRTEQGDSAMYLCVRSSGQGNTEAFFGQGTRLTVV.